This T cell receptor (beta chain) came from a study of human T cells and chemical hapten exposure. Germline loops: CDR1 SGHTA, CDR2 FQGNSA. CDR3 length: 14 residues. Deletions cut 7 bases from V and 0 bases from J, with 11 bases between. In its sample, this clonotype was seen many times. The time point denotes: patch test 1, 2 weeks after DPC sensitization. Treatment specified: therapeutic diphenylcyclopropenone sensitization with weekly scalp DPC. TCRdb recomputed calls from the RACE reads with MiXCR, one row per CDR3 protein. Altogether about 380,000 distinct CDR3 sequences are present, 4% to 5.5% being singletons, with the ten largest covering 2% to 2.5%.

V usage is TRBV7-2 and J usage is TRBJ2-3, with D unclear. The sample here was whole blood, taken in connection with sensitization to the hapten diphenylcyclopropenone (DPC). The source is a woman in her forties or fifties with alopecia areata. Some clones in this sample may be carry-over from other donors' samples. The CDR3 sequence: CASTGRISTDTQYF. In nucleotides, the CDR3 is TGTGCCAGCACGGGCCGGATAAGCACAGATACGCAGTATTTT.